A selection of T cell receptor beta chains follows, all from one sample in a study of T cells after yellow fever vaccination. TCRdb processed the 5' RACE reads anew with MiXCR; each CDR3 protein has one entry. The data contain 170,000 or so distinct CDR3 sequences, 6.2% of them singletons. The source material was CD4+ T cells sorted from PBMCs, sampled on the day of the first yellow fever vaccination. The receptors originated from a man between 18 and 35 years old who received the YFV17D yellow fever vaccine. Both conserved end residues are part of each CDR3. Fields, in order: J gene, D gene, V gene, clone size, CDR3 DNA, CDR3 protein. D genes are given only for firm matches. Clone size appears in some rows only: once, few, many, or a class for an expanded clone.

TRBJ2-5 | - | TRBV29-1 | - | TGCAGCGTGGCCCGGGACTTTCAAGAGACCCAGTACTTC | CSVARDFQETQYF
TRBJ2-1 | - | TRBV28 | many | TGTGCCAGCAGGGCAGGGTCTTTGGAGCAGTTCTTC | CASRAGSLEQFF
TRBJ1-5 | TRBD1 | TRBV7-9 | few | TGTGCCAGCAGCGATGACAGGGGCCAAAATCAGCCCCAGCATTTT | CASSDDRGQNQPQHF
TRBJ2-1 | - | TRBV24-1 | - | TGTGCCACCAGTCAACGCAGAGGTGAGCAGTTCTTC | CATSQRRGEQFF
TRBJ2-7 | TRBD2 | TRBV4-1 | - | TGCGCCAGCAGCCAAGTTACAGCGGGGGGGCGATACGAGCAGTACTTC | CASSQVTAGGRYEQYF
TRBJ2-5 | TRBD1 | TRBV5-1 | - | TGCGCCAGCAGCTTGCGGTGGCAGGGGGAAGAGACCCAGTACTTC | CASSLRWQGEETQYF
TRBJ2-3 | - | TRBV7-2 | many | TGTGCCAGCAGCCCCACGACGTCGACAGATACGCAGTATTTT | CASSPTTSTDTQYF
TRBJ2-5 | TRBD2 | TRBV20-1 | - | TGCAGTGCTAGGCCATGGGGACTAGCGGGGGGGAGGGGCCAAGAGACCCAGTACTTC | CSARPWGLAGGRGQETQYF
TRBJ2-7 | TRBD1 | TRBV5-1 | many | TGCGCCAGCAGCCCGGACAGGGGAGGCGACGAGCAGTACTTC | CASSPDRGGDEQYF
TRBJ2-5 | - | TRBV5-1 | - | TGCGCCAGCAGCTTTGATGCCACCGAAGAGACCCAGTACTTC | CASSFDATEETQYF
TRBJ2-2 | TRBD1 | TRBV4-2 | - | TGTGCCAGCAGCCAAGAACAGGGGAACGGGGAGCTGTTTTTT | CASSQEQGNGELFF
TRBJ2-2 | - | TRBV6-5 | many | TGTGCCAGCAGGTCGGGTGGAGCCGGGGAGCTGTTTTTT | CASRSGGAGELFF
TRBJ1-2 | - | TRBV12-3/TRBV12-4 | few | TGTGCCAGCAGTTTTCGAGGGTATGGCTACACCTTC | CASSFRGYGYTF
TRBJ2-3 | - | TRBV24-1 | many | TGTGCCACCAGTGACGGGTGGGAAGCAGATACGCAGTATTTT | CATSDGWEADTQYF
TRBJ2-2 | TRBD1 | TRBV7-2 | - | TGTGCCAGCAGCTCACAGGGGGCGCGGGTCACCGGGGAGCTGTTTTTT | CASSSQGARVTGELFF
TRBJ1-3 | - | TRBV12-3/TRBV12-4 | many | TGTGCCAGCAGTTTCCGGGGCATCTCTGGAAACACCATATATTTT | CASSFRGISGNTIYF
TRBJ2-3 | TRBD1 | TRBV29-1 | - | TGCAGCGTGGTCAGAACAGGGGGCGCGGGAGATACGCAGTATTTT | CSVVRTGGAGDTQYF
TRBJ2-2 | - | TRBV5-6 | few | TGTGCCAGCAGCCTGAGGGTGCCCGGCGGGGAGCTGTTTTTT | CASSLRVPGGELFF
TRBJ2-3 | TRBD2 | TRBV20-1 | few | TGCAGTGCTCCCCAGCGGACTAGCCCAGATACGCAGTATTTT | CSAPQRTSPDTQYF
TRBJ2-7 | - | TRBV6-6 | many | TGTGCCAGCAGGAACGCCGACTCCGAGCAGTACTTC | CASRNADSEQYF
TRBJ2-3 | TRBD1 | TRBV7-2 | - | TGTGCCAGCAGCTCCGGTTGGGGACAGGGTACTGGAGATACGCAGTATTTT | CASSSGWGQGTGDTQYF
TRBJ1-2 | TRBD1 | TRBV18 | - | TGTGCCAGCTCACCTCGGACAGGGACGTACGCAGGGTATGGCTACACCTTC | CASSPRTGTYAGYGYTF
TRBJ1-2 | - | TRBV20-1 | many | TGCAGTGCTCCCCGGAGGGGGGAGGGTGGCTACACCTTC | CSAPRRGEGGYTF
TRBJ2-5 | - | TRBV6-1 | - | TGTGCCAGCAGTGAAGCGATGGCAGGAGAGACCCAGTACTTC | CASSEAMAGETQYF
TRBJ1-6 | - | TRBV27 | many | TGTGCCAGCAGTTTACTCAACAGGGCGAGTCCCCTCCACTTT | CASSLLNRASPLHF
TRBJ1-5 | - | TRBV19 | many | TGTGCCAGTAGCCAGTCCCGAGATTCGGGGGGGCATTTT | CASSQSRDSGGHF